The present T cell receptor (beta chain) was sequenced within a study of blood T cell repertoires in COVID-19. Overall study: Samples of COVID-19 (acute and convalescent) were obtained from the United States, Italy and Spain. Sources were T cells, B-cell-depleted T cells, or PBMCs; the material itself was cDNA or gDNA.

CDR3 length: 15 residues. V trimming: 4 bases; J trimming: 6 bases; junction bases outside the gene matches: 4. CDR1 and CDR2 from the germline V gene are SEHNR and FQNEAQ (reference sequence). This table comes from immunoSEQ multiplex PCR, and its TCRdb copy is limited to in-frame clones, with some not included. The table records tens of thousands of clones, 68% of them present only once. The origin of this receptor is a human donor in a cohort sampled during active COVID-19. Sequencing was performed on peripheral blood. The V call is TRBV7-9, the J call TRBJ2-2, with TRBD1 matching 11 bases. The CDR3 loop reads CASSSDRGRPGELFF. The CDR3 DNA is TGTGCCAGCAGCTCGGACAGGGGGCGCCCCGGGGAGCTGTTTTTT.